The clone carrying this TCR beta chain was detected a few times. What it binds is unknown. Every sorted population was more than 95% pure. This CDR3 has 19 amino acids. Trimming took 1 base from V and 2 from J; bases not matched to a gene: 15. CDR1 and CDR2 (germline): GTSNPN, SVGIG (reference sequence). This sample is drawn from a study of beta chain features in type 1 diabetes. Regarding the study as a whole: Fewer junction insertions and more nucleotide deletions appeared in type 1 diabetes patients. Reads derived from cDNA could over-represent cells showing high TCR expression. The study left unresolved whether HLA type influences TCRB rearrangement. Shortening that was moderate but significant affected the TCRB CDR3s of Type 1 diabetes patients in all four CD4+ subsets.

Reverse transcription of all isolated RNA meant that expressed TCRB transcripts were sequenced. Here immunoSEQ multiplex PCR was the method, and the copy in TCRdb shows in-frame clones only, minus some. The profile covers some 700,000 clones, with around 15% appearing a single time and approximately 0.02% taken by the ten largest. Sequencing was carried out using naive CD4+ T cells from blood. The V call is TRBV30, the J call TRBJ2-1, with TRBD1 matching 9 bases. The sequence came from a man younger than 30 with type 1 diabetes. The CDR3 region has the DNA TGTGCCTGGAGTGGGCCGGGACAGGGAAAACACGGGCCCTACAATGAGCAGTTCTTC. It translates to CAWSGPGQGKHGPYNEQFF. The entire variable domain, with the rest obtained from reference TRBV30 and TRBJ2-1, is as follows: SQTIHQWPATLVQPVGSPLSLECTVEGTSNPNLYWYRQAAGRGLQLLFYSVGIGQISSEVPQNLSASRPQDRQFILSSKKLLLSDSGFYLCAWSGPGQGKHGPYNEQFFGPGTRLTVL.